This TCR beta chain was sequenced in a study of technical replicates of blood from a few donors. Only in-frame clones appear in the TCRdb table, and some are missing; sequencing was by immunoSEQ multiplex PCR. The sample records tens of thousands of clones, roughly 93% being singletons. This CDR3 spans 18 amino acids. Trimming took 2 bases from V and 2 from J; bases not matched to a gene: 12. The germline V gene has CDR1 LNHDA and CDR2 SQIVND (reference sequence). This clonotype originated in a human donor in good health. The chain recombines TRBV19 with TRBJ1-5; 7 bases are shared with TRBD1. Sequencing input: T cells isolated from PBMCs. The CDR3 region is CASSILTRYTGGNQPQHF. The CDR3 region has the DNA TGTGCCAGTAGTATACTCACGAGGTATACAGGGGGCAATCAGCCCCAGCATTTT.